Described below is a single T cell receptor (beta chain) sequence and its context. The data were obtained in a study of beta chain features in type 1 diabetes. Isolated RNA was reverse transcribed in full, so expressed TCRB transcripts were sequenced. Assay: immunoSEQ multiplex PCR; the TCRdb copy retains only in-frame clones and omits some. Seen here are around 250,000 clones, around 68% observed once, and the top ten hold about 0.051%. CD45RO/CCR7/CD25/CD127/CD95/CD27 separated CD4+ naive, central memory, regulatory and stem cell-like memory cells by sorting. This CDR3 has 16 amino acids. Germline V CDR1 and CDR2: LGHNT, FRNRAP. V lost 1 base and J lost 0, with 7 bases in between.

This TCR derives from a man aged 30 to 45 in good health. The V and J genes are TRBV12-5 and TRBJ2-6; D not resolved. The sample consisted of naive CD4+ T cells from blood. The DNA of the CDR3 is TGTGCTAGTGGTTTGGCTCTGGGCTCTGGGGCCAACGTCCTGACTTTC. Residues: CASGLALGSGANVLTF.